The clone carrying this T cell receptor (beta chain) was detected only a few times. Its antigen is as yet unknown. Germline is not matched at one junction end, which may reflect a read error. CDR3 length equals 15 residues. CDR1 MNHEY and CDR2 SVGEGT come from the germline V gene. This entry is derived from a study of blood T cells in healthy people across ages. Regarding the study as a whole: Shifts in expanded clonotypes may have been confounded by donor CMV status, which was unknown.

Combining a sample-barcoded 5' primer with a J-beta primer mix, a second PCR ran for about 7 to 11 cycles. MiXCR was run by TCRdb on the 5' RACE reads, yielding one entry per CDR3 protein. The sample holds more than 800,000 distinct CDR3 sequences; less than 35% are singletons and the top ten take approximately 15%. This clonotype originated in an elderly woman in good health. Sequenced sample: blood. This rearrangement joins TRBV6-2 or TRBV6-3 to TRBJ2-3, with a tentative D call TRBD2 (6 bases). The CDR3 DNA reads TGTACCAGCAGTTATGAGGGACTCCCCACAGATACGCAGTATTTT. It encodes CTSSYEGLPTDTQYF.